This TCR beta chain was documented in a study of cytomegalovirus exposure and HLA in healthy donors. Study background: The same platform as the roughly 700 first-cohort repertoires was used for the 90 to 150 validation repertoires, a later analysis reported. Study-wide results and caveats: Researchers catalogued under 200 TCR beta chains as cytomegalovirus-associated.

Note on this clone: Its antigen is as yet unknown.

Libraries were prepared by immunoSEQ multiplex PCR; TCRdb keeps only in-frame clonotypes and omits some of them. The top ten clones hold 0.6% to 0.7% of a sample with approximately 82,000 clones, 95% of them seen once. The source is a woman between 18 and 30 years old in good health and CMV-seronegative. The material sequenced was PBMCs.

The CDR3 loop is CASSGTGRETQYF. DNA of the CDR3: TGTGCCAGCAGTGGGACAGGGAGAGAGACCCAGTACTTC. The V call is TRBV28, the J call TRBJ2-5; 9 bases are shared with TRBD1. There are 13 residues in the CDR3. After removal of 5 bases from V and 4 bases from J, the junction contained 2 bases not matched to a gene. Germline loops: CDR1 MDHEN, CDR2 SYDVKM. The variable domain in full, completed from reference TRBV28 and TRBJ2-5, reads DVKVTQSSRYLVKRTGEKVFLECVQDMDHENMFWYRQDPGLGLRLIYFSYDVKMKEKGDIPEGYSVSREKKERFSLILESASTNQTSMYLCASSGTGRETQYFGPGTRLLVL.